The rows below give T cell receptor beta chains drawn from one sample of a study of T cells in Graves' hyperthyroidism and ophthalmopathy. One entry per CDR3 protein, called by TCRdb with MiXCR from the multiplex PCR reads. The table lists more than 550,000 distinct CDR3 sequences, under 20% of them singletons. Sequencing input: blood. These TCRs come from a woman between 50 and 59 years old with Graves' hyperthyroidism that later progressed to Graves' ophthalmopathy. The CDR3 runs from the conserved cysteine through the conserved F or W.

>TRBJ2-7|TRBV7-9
CASSSGPLGPDEQYF
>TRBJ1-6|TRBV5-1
CASSLDTSYNSPLHF
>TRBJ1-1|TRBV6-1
CASTLGGSMNTEAFF
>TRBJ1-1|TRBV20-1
CSADPQGIVGTEAFF
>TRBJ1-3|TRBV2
CASSVGNSYYSGNTIYF
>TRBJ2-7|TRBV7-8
CASSLVWDRAYEQYF
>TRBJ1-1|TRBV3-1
CASSQRPEWAFF
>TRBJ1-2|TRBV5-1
CASKWAGYTF
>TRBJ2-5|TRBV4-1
CASGGLEETQYF
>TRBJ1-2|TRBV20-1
CSASTGTGSFYGYTF
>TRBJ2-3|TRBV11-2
CASSRPFADTQYF
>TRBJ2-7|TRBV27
CASKKLGPYEQYF
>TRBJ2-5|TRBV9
CASSSRTGGETQYF
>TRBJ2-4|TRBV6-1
CASTWTGADKNIQYF
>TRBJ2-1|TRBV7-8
CASSFSGYNEQFF
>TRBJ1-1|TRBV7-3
CASSAEASGTEAFF
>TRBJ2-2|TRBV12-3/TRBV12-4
CASSWGLWRGNTGELFF
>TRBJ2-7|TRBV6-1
CASRSDRAILYEQYF
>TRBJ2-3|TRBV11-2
CASSLEYGVSTDTQYF
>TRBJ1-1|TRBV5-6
CASSKGQLIRALTEAFF